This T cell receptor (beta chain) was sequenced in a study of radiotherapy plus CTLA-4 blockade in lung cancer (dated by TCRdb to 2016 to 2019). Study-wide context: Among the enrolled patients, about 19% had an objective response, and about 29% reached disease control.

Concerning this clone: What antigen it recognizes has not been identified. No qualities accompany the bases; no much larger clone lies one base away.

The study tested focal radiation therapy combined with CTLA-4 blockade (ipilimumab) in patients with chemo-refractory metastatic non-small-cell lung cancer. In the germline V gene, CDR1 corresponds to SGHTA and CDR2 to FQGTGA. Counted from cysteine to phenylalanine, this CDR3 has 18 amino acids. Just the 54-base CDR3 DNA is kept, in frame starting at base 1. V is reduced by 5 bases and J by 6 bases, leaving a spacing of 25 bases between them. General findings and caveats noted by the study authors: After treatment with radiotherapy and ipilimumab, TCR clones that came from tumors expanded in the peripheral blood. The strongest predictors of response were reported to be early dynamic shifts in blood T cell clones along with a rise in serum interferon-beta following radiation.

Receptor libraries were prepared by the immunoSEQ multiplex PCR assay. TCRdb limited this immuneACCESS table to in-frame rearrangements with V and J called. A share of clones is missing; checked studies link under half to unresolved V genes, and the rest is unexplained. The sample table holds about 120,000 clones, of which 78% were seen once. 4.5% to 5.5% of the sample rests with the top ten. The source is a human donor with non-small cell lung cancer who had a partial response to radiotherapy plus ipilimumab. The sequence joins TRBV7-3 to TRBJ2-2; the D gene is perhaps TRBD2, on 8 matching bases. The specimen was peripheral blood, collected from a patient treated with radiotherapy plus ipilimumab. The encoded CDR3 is CASSPTSGGGVGPGELFF. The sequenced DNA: TGTGCCAGCAGCCCCACTAGCGGAGGGGGCGTTGGTCCCGGGGAGCTGTTTTTT.